This note documents a single T cell receptor (beta chain) sequence. Its specificity is not known. The data stem from a study of OX40 agonist ivuxolimab in advanced cancers. Study-level findings and limits: Among the least clonally expanded were partial responders at 0.1-3.0 mg/kg.

Trimming left V 6 bases short and J 3 bases short, with 12 bases between. Germline V gene lookup returns CDR1 MDHEN and CDR2 SYDVKM. This CDR3 has 13 amino acids. TCRdb keeps only in-frame clones here, not all; method: immunoSEQ multiplex PCR. The sample has tens of thousands of clones, roughly 87% seen once. The clonotype was recovered from an adult with an advanced solid tumor such as melanoma, head and neck, liver or kidney cancer. The chain joins TRBV28 to TRBJ2-7, with no clear D. Sample: CD4+ or CD8+ T cells sorted from blood, taken in a trial of the OX40 agonist ivuxolimab. The CDR3 nucleotides read TGTGCCAGCAGCCCCCCCCGAGTCTACGAGCAGTACTTC. This sequence encodes CASSPPRVYEQYF.